This T cell receptor beta chain was captured in a study of technical replicates of blood from a handful of donors. The method was immunoSEQ multiplex PCR; TCRdb's version includes in-frame clones alone and lacks a portion of them. The table lists about 75,000 clones, around 97% of them singletons. The CDR3 length is 12 residues. The V gene lost 7 bases and the J gene lost 2 bases, with 9 bases spanning the gap. Germline V lookup: CDR1 MGHDK, CDR2 SYGVNS. This clonotype was obtained from a human donor in good health. This chain connects TRBV25-1 to TRBJ2-7, with no clear D. Specimen: T cells isolated from PBMCs. The CDR3 region has the DNA TGTGCCAGCAATAACAACCCCTACGAGCAGTACTTC. It specifies CASNNNPYEQYF.